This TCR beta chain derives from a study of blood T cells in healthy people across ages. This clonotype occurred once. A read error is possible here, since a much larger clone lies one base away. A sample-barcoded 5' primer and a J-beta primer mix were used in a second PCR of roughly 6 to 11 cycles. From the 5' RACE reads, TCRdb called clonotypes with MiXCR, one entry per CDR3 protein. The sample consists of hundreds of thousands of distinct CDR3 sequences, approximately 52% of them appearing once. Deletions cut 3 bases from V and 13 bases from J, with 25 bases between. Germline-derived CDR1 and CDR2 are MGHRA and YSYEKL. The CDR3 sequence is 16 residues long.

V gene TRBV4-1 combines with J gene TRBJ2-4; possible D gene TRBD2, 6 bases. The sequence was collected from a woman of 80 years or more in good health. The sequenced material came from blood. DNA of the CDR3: TGCGCCAGCAGCCATAGACCCTCTAGCGTCCGCTACAAGCAGTACTTC. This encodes CASSHRPSSVRYKQYF.